What follows describes a single TCR beta chain. Its antigen is still unknown. The sample belongs to a study of CD8 T cells in Susac syndrome. Regarding the study as a whole: Only a relatively small number of individuals were included in the TCR sequencing and HLA analysis.

The RNA, 0.5 to 1 ug, was put through reverse transcription using random hexamers. An immunoSEQ multiplex PCR generated amplified TCR beta CDR3 products spanning 54 Vbeta and 13 Jbeta. TCRdb re-called the immunoSEQ multiplex PCR reads with MiXCR, one entry per CDR3 protein. The data contain fewer than 150,000 distinct CDR3 sequences, 90% to 95% of them singletons. The multiple sclerosis control group was made up of treatment-naive patients with stable or active relapsing-remitting disease. Isolation of CD8+ and CD4+ T cells was performed negatively, whereas enrichment of TEMRA cells was done by FACS. The source material was CD8+ T cells from PBMCs. The receptor was isolated from a human donor with multiple sclerosis.

The CDR3 coding sequence is TGTGCCAGCTCACTCGTCGGACAGGGGGAGGATCAGCCCCAGCATTTT. Translation gives CASSLVGQGEDQPQHF. The chain joins TRBV18 to TRBJ1-5; TRBD1 matches at 10 bases. The V gene end was trimmed by 4 bases and the J gene end by 5 bases; junction bases not matched to a gene: 8. The CDR3 is made up of 16 amino acids. Looked up from germline, CDR1 is KGHSH and CDR2 is LQKENI.